This T cell receptor (beta chain) was sequenced in a study of T cells after yellow fever vaccination. Study details: Libraries from low-cell-number fractions were prepared with the SMART-Seq v4 Ultra Low Input RNA kit.

Generation of TCR cDNA used 5'RACE template switching (which added a universal primer site and UMIs). TCRdb re-derived calls from the 5' RACE reads in MiXCR, one entry per CDR3 protein. The table includes a few hundred thousand distinct CDR3 sequences, about a sixth detected once. The CDR3 runs 14 residues. CDR1 is SQVTM, CDR2 ANQGSEA, per germline. Losses at the gene ends were 6 bases for V and 3 bases for J; bases not matched to a gene: 8. The TCR comes from a man aged 18 to 30 who received the YFV17D yellow fever vaccine. The rearrangement joins TRBV29-1 to TRBJ2-3, with 8 bases fitting TRBD1. The specimen was PBMCs, collected roughly 5 days after the first yellow fever vaccination. The CDR3 DNA is TGCAGCGTCTCCGGGACAGGTGGGACAGATACGCAGTATTTT. This translates into CSVSGTGGTDTQYF.